This is a list of T cell receptor beta chains from one sample in a study of CD8+ T cells in alopecia areata. Assay: immunoSEQ multiplex PCR; the TCRdb copy retains only in-frame clones and omits some. Counted here are 170,000 or so clones, roughly 60% occurring once; the ten biggest clones make up approximately 1.7%. Sequencing used CD4+ T cells sorted from blood, obtained at week 0. The receptors were sampled from a human donor with alopecia areata. Both conserved end residues are part of each CDR3. The D gene is left open where the match is weak. Size is stated for part of the rows, as once, few or many counts, or as a class when the clone is expanded.

abundance	d_gene	v_gene	j_gene	CDR3aa	CDR3nt
-	TRBD1	TRBV5-6	TRBJ2-5	CASSFGQGKQTQYF	TGTGCCAGCAGCTTTGGACAGGGGAAGCAGACCCAGTACTTC
-	-	TRBV11-3	TRBJ1-1	CASSFAIGTEAFF	TGTGCCAGCAGCTTCGCAATCGGCACTGAAGCTTTCTTT
-	-	TRBV6-5	TRBJ1-6	CASSVPGPNSPLHF	TGTGCCAGCAGTGTCCCGGGTCCTAATTCACCCCTCCACTTT
few	-	TRBV29-1	TRBJ1-1	CSAATQMNTEAFF	TGCAGCGCTGCGACACAAATGAACACTGAAGCTTTCTTT
-	TRBD2	TRBV9	TRBJ2-1	CASSPRLAYDEQFF	TGTGCCAGCAGCCCCCGACTAGCGTACGATGAGCAGTTCTTC
-	-	TRBV9	TRBJ2-5	CASSVGGPDRETQYF	TGTGCCAGCAGCGTAGGAGGCCCCGACCGGGAGACCCAGTACTTC
-	-	TRBV7-2	TRBJ2-3	CASSSLPWGRGPTSDTQYF	TGTGCCAGCAGCTCCCTCCCTTGGGGTCGGGGGCCTACTTCAGATACGCAGTATTTT
-	-	TRBV29-1	TRBJ2-5	CSAKGGETQYF	TGCAGCGCCAAGGGTGGGGAGACCCAGTACTTC
many	-	TRBV12-5	TRBJ2-1	CASGLVPAGDYNEQFF	TGTGCTAGTGGTTTGGTACCGGCAGGGGATTACAATGAGCAGTTCTTC
-	TRBD1	TRBV5-1	TRBJ1-2	CASSLTGGDGYGYTF	TGCGCCAGCAGCTTGACAGGGGGCGACGGCTATGGCTACACCTTC
-	-	TRBV4-3	TRBJ1-2	CASSQGWDRPSYGYTF	TGCGCCAGCAGCCAAGGCTGGGACCGCCCCTCGTATGGCTACACCTTC
few	-	TRBV4-3	TRBJ2-7	CASSQDTDTEQYF	TGCGCCAGCAGCCAAGATACGGATACCGAGCAGTACTTC
-	TRBD2	TRBV15	TRBJ2-5	CATSARTSGGAETQYF	TGTGCCACCAGCGCCCGGACTAGCGGGGGGGCGGAGACCCAGTACTTC
few	TRBD2	TRBV27	TRBJ2-2	CASSPWTSGGSGELFF	TGTGCCAGCAGTCCCTGGACTAGCGGGGGTTCCGGGGAGCTGTTTTTT
once	-	TRBV6-1	TRBJ2-3	CASSGGSTSGADTQYF	TGTGCCAGCAGTGGCGGCAGCACGTCGGGAGCAGATACGCAGTATTTT
-	TRBD1	TRBV30	TRBJ2-7	CAWRIPDRGQYEQYF	TGTGCCTGGAGGATTCCGGACAGGGGGCAGTACGAGCAGTACTTC
-	-	TRBV5-6	TRBJ2-1	CASSNLAQLVVEQFF	TGTGCCAGCAGCAACCTGGCACAGCTTGTTGTTGAGCAGTTCTTC
-	-	TRBV5-1	TRBJ2-1	CASSLRDPPNEQFF	TGCGCCAGCAGCCTCCGGGACCCTCCCAATGAGCAGTTCTTC